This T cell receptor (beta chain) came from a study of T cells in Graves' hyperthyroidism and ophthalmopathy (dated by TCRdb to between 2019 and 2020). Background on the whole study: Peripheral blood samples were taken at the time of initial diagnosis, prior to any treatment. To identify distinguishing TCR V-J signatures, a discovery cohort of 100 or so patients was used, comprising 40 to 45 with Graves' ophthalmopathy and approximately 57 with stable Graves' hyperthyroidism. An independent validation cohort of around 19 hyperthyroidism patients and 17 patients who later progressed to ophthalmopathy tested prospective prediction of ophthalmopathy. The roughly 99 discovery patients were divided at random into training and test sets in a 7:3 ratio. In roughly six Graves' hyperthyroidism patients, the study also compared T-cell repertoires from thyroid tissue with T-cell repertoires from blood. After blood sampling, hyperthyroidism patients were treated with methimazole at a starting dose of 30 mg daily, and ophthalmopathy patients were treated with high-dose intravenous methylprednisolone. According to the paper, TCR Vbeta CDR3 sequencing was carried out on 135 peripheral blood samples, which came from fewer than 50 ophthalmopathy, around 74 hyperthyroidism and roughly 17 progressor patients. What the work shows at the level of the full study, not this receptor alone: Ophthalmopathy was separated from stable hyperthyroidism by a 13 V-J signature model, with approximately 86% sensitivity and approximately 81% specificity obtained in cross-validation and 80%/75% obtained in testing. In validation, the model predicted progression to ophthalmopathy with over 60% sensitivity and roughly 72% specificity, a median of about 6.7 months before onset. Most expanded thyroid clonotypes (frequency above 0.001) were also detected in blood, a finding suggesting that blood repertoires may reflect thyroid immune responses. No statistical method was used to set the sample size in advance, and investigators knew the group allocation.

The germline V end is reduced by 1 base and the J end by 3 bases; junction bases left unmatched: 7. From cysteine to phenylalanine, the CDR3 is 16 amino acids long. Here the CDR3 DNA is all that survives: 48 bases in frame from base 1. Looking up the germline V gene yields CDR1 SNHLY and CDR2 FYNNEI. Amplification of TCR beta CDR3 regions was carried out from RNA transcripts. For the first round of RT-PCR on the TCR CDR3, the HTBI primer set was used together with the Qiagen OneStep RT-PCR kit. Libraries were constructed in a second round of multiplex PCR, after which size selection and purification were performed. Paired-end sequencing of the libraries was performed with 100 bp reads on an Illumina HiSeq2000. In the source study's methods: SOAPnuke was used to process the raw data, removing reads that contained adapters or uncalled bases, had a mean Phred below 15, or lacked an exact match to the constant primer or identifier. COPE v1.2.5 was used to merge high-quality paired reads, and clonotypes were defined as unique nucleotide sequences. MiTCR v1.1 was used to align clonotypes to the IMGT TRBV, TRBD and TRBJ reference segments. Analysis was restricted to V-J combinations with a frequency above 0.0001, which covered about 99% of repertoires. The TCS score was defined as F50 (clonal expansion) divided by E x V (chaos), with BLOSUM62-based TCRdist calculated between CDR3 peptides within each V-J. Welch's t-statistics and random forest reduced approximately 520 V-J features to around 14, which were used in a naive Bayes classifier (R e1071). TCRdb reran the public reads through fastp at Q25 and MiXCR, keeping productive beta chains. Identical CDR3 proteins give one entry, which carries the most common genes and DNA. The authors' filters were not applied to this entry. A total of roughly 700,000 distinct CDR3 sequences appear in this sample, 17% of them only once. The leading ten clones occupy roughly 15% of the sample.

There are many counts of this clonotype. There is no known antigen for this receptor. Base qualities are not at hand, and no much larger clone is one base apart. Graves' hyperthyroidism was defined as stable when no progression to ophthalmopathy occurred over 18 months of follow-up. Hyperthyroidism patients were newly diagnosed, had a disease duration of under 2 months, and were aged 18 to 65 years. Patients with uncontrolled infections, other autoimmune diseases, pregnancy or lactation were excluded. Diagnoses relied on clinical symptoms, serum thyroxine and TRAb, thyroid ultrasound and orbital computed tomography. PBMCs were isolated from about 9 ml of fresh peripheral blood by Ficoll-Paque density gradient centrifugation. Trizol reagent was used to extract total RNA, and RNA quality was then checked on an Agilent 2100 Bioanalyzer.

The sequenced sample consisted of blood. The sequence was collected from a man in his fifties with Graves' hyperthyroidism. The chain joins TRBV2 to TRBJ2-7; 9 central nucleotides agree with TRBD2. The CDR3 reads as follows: CASSEEVAGVYYEQYF. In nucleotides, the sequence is TGTGCCAGCAGTGAAGAGGTAGCGGGAGTATACTACGAGCAGTACTTC.